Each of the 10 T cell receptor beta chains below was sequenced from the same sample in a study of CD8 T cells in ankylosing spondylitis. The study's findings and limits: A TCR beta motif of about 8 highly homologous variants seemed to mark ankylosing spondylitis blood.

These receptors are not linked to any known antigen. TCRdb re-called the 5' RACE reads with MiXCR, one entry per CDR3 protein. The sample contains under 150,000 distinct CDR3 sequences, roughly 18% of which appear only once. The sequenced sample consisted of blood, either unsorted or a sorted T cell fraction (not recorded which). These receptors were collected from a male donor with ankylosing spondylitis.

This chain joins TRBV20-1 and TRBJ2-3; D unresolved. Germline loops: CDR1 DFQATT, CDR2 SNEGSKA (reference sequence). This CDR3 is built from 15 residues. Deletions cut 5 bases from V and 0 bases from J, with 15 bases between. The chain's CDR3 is CSAQLRISSTDTQYF. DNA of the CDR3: TGCAGTGCTCAGCTGAGAATTTCTAGCACAGATACGCAGTATTTT.

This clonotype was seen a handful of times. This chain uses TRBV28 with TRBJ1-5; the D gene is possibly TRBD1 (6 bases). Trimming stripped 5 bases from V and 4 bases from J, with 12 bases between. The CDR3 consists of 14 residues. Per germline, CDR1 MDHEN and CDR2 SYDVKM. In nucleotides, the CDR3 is TGTGCCAGCAGTCAAAAGGGGGTGAATCAGCCCCAGCATTTT. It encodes CASSQKGVNQPQHF.

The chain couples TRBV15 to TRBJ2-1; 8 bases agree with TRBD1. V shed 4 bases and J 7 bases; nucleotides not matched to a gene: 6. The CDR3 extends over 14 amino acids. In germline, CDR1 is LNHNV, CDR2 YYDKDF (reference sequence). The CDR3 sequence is CATSTDRAWNEQFF. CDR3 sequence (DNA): TGTGCCACCAGCACGGACAGGGCTTGGAATGAGCAGTTCTTC.

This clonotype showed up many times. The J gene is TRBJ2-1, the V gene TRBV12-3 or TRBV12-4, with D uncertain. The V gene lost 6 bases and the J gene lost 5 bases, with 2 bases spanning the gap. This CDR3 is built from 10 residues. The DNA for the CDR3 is TGTGCCAGCAGGAACAATGAGCAGTTCTTC. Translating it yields CASRNNEQFF.

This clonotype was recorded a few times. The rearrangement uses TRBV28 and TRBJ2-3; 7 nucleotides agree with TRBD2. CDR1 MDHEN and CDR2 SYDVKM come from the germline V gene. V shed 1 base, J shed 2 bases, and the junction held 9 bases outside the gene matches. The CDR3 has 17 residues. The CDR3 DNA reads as TGTGCCAGCAGTTTATCCAAACTAGCGCGATCCACAGATACGCAGTATTTT. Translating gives CASSLSKLARSTDTQYF.

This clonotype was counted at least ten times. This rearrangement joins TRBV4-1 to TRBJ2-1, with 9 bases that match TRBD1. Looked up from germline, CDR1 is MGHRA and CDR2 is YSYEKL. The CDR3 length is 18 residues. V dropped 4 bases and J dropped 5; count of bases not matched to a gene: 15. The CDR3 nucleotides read TGCGCCAGCAGCCGGACCTCTTCCGGGACAGGGTTAAACAATGAGCAGTTCTTC. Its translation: CASSRTSSGTGLNNEQFF.

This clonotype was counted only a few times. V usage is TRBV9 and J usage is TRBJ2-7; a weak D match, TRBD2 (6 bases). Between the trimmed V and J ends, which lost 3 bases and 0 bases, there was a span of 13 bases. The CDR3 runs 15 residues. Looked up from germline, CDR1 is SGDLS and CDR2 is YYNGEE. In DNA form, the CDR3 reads TGTGCCAGCAGCGCGGAGCCAGCGGGCTCCTACGAGCAGTACTTC. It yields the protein CASSAEPAGSYEQYF.

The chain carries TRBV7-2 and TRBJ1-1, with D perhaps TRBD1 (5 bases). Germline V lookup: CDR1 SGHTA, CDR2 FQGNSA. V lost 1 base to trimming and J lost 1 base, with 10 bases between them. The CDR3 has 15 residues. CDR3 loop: CASSLVGTGNTEAFF. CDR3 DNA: TGTGCCAGCAGCTTAGTTGGGACGGGGAACACTGAAGCTTTCTTT.

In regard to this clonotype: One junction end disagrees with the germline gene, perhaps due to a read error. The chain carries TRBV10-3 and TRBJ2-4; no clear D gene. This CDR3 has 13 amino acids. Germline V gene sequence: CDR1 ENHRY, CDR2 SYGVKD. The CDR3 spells CAISESAQNIQYF. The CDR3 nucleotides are TGTGCCATCAGTGAGTCAGCCCAAAACATTCAGTACTTC.

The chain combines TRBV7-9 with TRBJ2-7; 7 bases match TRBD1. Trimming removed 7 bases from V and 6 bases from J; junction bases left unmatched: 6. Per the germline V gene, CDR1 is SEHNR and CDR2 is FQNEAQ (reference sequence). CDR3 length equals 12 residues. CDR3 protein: CASTTGAGEQYF. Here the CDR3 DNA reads TGTGCCAGCACCACAGGGGCGGGCGAGCAGTACTTC.